This T cell receptor (beta chain) was retrieved from a study of blood T cells in healthy people across ages. Study-wide background: Capturing about one barcoded beta molecule per two T cells was achieved by template switching.

The germline CDR1 and CDR2 sequences are SGHTA and FQGNSA. The CDR3 spans 14 residues. Trimming took off 2 bases at V and 11 bases at J, with 18 bases between the two ends. Primed by a sample-barcoded 5' primer and a J-beta primer mix, a second PCR proceeded for about 6 to 12 cycles. Any given sample supplied a minimum of 3 million CDR3-containing paired-end reads. TCRdb processed the 5' RACE reads anew with MiXCR; each CDR3 protein has one entry. The top ten hold more than 2% of the sample, which has over 1.5 million distinct CDR3 sequences, about 50% seen once. In each sample, at least 6.5 million PBMCs were isolated.

This receptor was identified in a woman between 40 and 50 years old in good health. Sequenced sample: blood. This chain connects TRBV7-2 to TRBJ2-5; D is unclear. The CDR3 region has the DNA TGTGCCAGCAGCTTAAATCTACTGGCCCTGGAGCAGTACTTC. Translation gives CASSLNLLALEQYF.